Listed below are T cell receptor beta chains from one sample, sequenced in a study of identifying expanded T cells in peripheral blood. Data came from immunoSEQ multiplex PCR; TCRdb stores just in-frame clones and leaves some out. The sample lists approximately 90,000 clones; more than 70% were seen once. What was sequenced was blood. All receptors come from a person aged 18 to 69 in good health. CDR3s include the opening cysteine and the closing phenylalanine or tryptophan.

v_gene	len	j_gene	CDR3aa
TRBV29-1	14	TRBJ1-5	CSVRVGTSNQPQHF
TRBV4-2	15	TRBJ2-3	CASSQGVGNTDTQYF
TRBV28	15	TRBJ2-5	CASTPIGTAQETQYF
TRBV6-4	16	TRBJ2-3	CASSDAAGGSTDTQYF
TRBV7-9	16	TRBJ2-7	CASSPVGPRSSYEQYF
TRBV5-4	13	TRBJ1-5	CASSLAGGQPQHF
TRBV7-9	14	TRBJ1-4	CASSSLGLNEKLFF
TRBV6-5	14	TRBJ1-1	CASGDGRLNTEAFF
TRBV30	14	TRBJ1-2	CAWSYPPGSYGYTF
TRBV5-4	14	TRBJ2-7	CASSLATRAYEQYF
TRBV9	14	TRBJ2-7	CASSVRDWPYEQYF
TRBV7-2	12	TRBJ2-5	CASSPSTGTQYF
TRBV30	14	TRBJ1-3	CAWSNGGQGNTIYF
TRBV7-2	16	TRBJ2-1	CASSTRGLRAYNEQFF
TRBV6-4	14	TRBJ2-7	CASSVDSSSYEQYF
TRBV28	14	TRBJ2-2	CASSIDTNTGELFF
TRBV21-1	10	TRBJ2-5	CASARETQYF
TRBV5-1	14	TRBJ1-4	CASSFRGSGEKLFF
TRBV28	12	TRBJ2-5	CASSFQRQTQYF
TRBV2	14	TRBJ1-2	CASSGPGSQDGYTF
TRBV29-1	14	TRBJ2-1	CSVVVGSTYNEQFF